This T cell receptor beta chain is drawn from a study of siplizumab effects on memory and regulatory T cells. The germline CDR1 and CDR2 sequences are MNHNY and SVGAGI (reference sequence). V was pared by 7 bases and J by 4 bases, with 5 bases of the junction left unmatched. This CDR3 region has 14 residues. Only in-frame clones appear in the TCRdb table, and some are missing; sequencing was by immunoSEQ multiplex PCR. The sample holds about 91,000 clones; roughly 93% are singletons and the top ten take around 6.5%. The receptor's source is a human donor in good health. The chain recombines TRBV6-6 with TRBJ2-3; TRBD2 agrees at 10 bases. Sequencing was performed on CD8+ T cells sorted from blood. The CDR3 DNA sequence: TGTGCCAGCATGGCTAGCGGGAGCCCAGATACGCAGTATTTT. Protein product: CASMASGSPDTQYF.